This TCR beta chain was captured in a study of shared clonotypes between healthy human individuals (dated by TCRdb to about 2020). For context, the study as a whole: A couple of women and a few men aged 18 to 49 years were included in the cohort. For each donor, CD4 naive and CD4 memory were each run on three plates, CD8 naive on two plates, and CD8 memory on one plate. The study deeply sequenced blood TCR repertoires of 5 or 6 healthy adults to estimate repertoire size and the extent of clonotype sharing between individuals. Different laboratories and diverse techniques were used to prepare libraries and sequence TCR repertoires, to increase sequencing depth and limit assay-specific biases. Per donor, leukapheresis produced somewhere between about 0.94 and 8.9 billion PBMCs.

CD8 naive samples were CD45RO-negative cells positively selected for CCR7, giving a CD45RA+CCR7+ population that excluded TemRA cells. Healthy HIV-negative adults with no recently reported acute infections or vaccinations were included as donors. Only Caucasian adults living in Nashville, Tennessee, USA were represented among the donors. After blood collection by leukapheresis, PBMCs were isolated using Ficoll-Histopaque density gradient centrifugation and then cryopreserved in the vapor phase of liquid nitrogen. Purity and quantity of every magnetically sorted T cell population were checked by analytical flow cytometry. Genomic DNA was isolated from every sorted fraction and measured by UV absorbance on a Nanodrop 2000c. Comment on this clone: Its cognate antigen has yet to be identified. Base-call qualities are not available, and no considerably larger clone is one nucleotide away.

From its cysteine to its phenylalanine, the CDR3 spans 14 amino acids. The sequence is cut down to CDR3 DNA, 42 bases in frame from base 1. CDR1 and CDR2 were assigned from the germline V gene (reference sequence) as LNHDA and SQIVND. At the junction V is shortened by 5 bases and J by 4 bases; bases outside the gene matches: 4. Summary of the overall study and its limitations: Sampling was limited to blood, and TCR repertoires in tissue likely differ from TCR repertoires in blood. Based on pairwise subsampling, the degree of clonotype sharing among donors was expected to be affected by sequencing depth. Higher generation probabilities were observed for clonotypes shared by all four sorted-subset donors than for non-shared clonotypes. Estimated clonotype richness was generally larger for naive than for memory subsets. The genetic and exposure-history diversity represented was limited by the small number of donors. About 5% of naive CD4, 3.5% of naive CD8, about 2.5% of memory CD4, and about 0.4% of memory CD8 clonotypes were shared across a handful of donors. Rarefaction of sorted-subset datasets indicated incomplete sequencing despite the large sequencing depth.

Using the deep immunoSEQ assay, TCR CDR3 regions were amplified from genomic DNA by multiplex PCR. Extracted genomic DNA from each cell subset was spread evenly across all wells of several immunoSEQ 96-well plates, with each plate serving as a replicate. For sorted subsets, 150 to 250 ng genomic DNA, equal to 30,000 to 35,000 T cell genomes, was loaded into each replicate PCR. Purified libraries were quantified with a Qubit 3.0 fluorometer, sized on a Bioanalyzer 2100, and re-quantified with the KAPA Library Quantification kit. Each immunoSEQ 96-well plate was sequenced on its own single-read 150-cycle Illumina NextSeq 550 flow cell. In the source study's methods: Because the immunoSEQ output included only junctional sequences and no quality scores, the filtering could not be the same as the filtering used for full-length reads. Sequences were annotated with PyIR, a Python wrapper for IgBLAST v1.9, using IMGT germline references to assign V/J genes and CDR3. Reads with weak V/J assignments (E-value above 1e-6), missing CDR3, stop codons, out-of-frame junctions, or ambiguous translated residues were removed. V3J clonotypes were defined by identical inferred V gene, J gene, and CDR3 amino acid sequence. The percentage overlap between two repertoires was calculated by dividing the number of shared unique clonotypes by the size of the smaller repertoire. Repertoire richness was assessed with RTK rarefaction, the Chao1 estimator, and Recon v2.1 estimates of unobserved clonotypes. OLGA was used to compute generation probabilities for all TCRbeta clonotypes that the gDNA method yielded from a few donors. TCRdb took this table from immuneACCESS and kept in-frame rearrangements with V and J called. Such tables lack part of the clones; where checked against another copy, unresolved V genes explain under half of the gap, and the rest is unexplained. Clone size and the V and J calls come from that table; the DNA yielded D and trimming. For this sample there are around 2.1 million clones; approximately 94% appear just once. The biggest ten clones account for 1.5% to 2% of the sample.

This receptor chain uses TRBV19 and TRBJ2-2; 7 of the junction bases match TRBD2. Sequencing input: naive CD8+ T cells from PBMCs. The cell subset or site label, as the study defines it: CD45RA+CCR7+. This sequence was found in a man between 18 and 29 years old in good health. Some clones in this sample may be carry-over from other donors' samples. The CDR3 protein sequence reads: CASSELATTGELFF. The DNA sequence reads TGTGCCAGTAGTGAACTAGCGACCACCGGGGAGCTGTTTTTT. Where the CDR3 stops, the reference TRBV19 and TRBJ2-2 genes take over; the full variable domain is DGGITQSPKYLFRKEGQNVTLSCEQNLNHDAMYWYRQDPGQGLRLIYYSQIVNDFQKGDIAEGYSVSREKKESFPLTVTSAQKNPTAFYLCASSELATTGELFFGEGSRLTVL.